This TCR beta chain emerged from a study of beta chain features in type 1 diabetes. Points from the study as a whole: PCR may have favored shorter templates equally in patients and controls. For cells with high TCR expression, cDNA sequencing could yield over-representation. Researchers could not determine here whether HLA type influences TCRB rearrangement.

Isolated RNA was reverse transcribed in full, so expressed TCRB transcripts were sequenced. TCRdb's copy holds only in-frame clones and misses some; the assay was immunoSEQ multiplex PCR. The table includes approximately 90,000 clones, 25% to 35% detected once. This clone was seen a handful of times. Its antigen is unidentified. CDR3 length equals 17 residues. Trimming took 4 bases from V and 2 from J; bases not matched to a gene: 10. CDR1 is SEHNR and CDR2 is FQNEAQ in the germline V gene (reference sequence). This rearrangement joins TRBV7-9 to TRBJ2-3, with 9 nucleotides matching TRBD2. This receptor was taken from a woman younger than 35 in good health. The sequenced sample consisted of stem cell memory CD4+ T cells from blood. The CDR3 DNA follows: TGTGCCAGCAGCTCCTTAGGAGCGGGGGGCAACACAGATACGCAGTATTTT. This codes for CASSSLGAGGNTDTQYF.